The clone carrying this TCR beta chain was observed a few times. Its antigen is unidentified. RNA transcripts provided the source from which TCR beta CDR3 regions were amplified. A set of HTBI primers served as the primers for a first-round RT-PCR of the TCR CDR3. Using its own MiXCR run on the multiplex PCR reads, TCRdb lists one record per CDR3 protein. The data contain roughly 710,000 distinct CDR3 sequences, about 35% of them singletons. The data stem from a study of T cells in Graves' hyperthyroidism and ophthalmopathy. About the study: Peripheral blood specimens were obtained at initial diagnosis, prior to any treatment. Study-wide results and limits: Blood held most thyroid clonotypes expanded above 0.001 frequency.

CDR1 and CDR2 from the germline V gene are KGHSH and LQKENI. The CDR3 spans 15 residues. J gave up 4 bases and V 6 bases, and 8 bases lay outside the gene matches. Patients showing uncontrolled infection, other autoimmune disease, pregnancy or lactation were ineligible. Diagnosis rested on symptoms, serum thyroxine and TRAb, thyroid ultrasound, and orbital computed tomography. Sequenced input: blood. The receptor comes from a woman between 40 and 50 years old with Graves' hyperthyroidism. V usage is TRBV18 and J usage is TRBJ1-5; 8 bases agree with TRBD1. This CDR3 is CASSQDRGLNQPQHF. As DNA, the CDR3 is TGTGCCAGCTCGCAAGACAGGGGTCTGAATCAGCCCCAGCATTTT.